Detailed here is one TCR beta chain. CDR1 is SGHTA and CDR2 is FQGNSA in the germline V gene. The V segment lost 4 bases and the J segment 7 bases; nucleotides outside the gene matches: 7. The CDR3 is made up of 14 amino acids. Under the authors' procedure: Nucleated cell counts were estimated from reference gene primer amplification. Clones were read by immunoSEQ multiplex PCR, and TCRdb kept only the in-frame ones, dropping some. D and trimming come from the DNA, and the V and J calls and clone size come from that table. In the table there are about 160,000 clones, 85% of which are singletons. The entry originates in a study of blood T cell repertoires in COVID-19. Study background: Researchers got acute and convalescent COVID-19 samples from the United States, Italy and Spain.

The material sequenced was peripheral blood. The receptor's source is a human donor with acute or convalescent COVID-19. The donor label of this sample is uncertain. The chain joins TRBV7-2 to TRBJ2-5; 9 nucleotides align to TRBD1. In nucleotides, the CDR3 is TGTGCCAGCAGCTCTCGGGACAGGGACGGGACCCAGTACTTC. This encodes CASSSRDRDGTQYF.